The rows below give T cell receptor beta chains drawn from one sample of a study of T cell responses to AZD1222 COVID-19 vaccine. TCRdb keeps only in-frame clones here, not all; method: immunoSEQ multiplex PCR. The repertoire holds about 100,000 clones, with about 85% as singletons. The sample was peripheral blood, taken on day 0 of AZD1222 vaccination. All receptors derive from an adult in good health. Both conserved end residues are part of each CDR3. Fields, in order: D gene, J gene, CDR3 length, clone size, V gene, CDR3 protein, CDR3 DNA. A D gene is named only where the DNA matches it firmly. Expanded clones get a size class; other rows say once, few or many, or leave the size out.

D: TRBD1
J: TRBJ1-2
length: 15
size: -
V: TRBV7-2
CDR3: CASSPRTGGDYGYTF
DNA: TGTGCCAGCAGCCCGCGGACAGGGGGGGACTATGGCTACACCTTC

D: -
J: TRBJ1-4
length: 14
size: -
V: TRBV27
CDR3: CASSLWSGNEKLFF
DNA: TGTGCCAGCAGTTTATGGTCAGGGAATGAAAAACTGTTTTTT

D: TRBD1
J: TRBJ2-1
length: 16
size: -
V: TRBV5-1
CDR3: CASSSARTGSYNEQFF
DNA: TGCGCCAGCAGCTCAGCCCGGACAGGTTCCTACAATGAGCAGTTCTTC

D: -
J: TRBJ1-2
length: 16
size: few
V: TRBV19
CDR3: CASSIIGTSGPYGYTF
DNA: TGTGCCAGTAGTATTATCGGGACCTCGGGACCCTATGGCTACACCTTC

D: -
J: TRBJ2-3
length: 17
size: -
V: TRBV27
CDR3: CASSFNFGRQNTDTQYF
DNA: TGTGCCAGCAGTTTTAACTTTGGGAGGCAGAACACAGATACGCAGTATTTT

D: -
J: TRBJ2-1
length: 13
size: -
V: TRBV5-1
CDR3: CASSLVVDNEQFF
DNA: TGCGCCAGCAGCTTGGTGGTCGACAATGAGCAGTTCTTC

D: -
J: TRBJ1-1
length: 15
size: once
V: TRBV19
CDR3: CASTWDRAMNTEAFF
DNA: TGTGCCAGTACTTGGGATCGGGCTATGAACACTGAAGCTTTCTTT

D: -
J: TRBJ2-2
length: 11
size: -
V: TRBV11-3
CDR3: CAVKNTGELFF
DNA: TGTGCCGTCAAGAACACCGGGGAGCTGTTTTTT

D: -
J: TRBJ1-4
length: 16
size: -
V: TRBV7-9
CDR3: CASSLAMGSGNEKLFF
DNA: TGTGCCAGCAGCTTAGCGATGGGCAGCGGTAATGAAAAACTGTTTTTT

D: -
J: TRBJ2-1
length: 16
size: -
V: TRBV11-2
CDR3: CASSLGSYRDVNEQFF
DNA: TGTGCCAGCAGCTTAGGGTCATACAGGGATGTTAATGAGCAGTTCTTC

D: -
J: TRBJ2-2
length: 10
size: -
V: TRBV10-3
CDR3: CAISRQELFF
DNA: TGTGCCATCAGTCGACAGGAGCTGTTTTTT

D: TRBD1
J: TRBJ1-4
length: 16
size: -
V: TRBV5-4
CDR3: CASSTTGGGFVEKLFF
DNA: TGTGCCAGCAGCACGACAGGGGGCGGTTTTGTGGAAAAACTGTTTTTT